A selection of T cell receptor beta chains follows, all from one sample in a study of shared clonotypes between healthy human individuals. Clones were read by immunoSEQ multiplex PCR, and TCRdb kept only the in-frame ones, dropping some. In the table there are 450,000 or so clones, roughly 80% of which are singletons. The sequenced sample consisted of PBMCs. Every receptor here comes from a woman aged 40 to 49 in good health. Some clones in this sample may be carry-over from other donors' samples. Both conserved end residues are part of each CDR3. A D gene is named only where the DNA matches it firmly.

d_call: TRBD2; v_call: TRBV18; cdr3_aa: CASSPIGTIGDEQFF
d_call: TRBD1; v_call: TRBV10-3; cdr3_aa: CAITRTGGDAGYTF
d_call: -; v_call: TRBV7-7; cdr3_aa: CASSDERDQTQYF
d_call: -; v_call: TRBV7-2; cdr3_aa: CASSLALGPDEKLFF
d_call: -; v_call: TRBV7-2; cdr3_aa: CASSWDQGHSEQYF
d_call: TRBD1; v_call: TRBV7-3; cdr3_aa: CASSTSGQGLGSTDTQYF
d_call: TRBD1; v_call: TRBV18; cdr3_aa: CASSGTPGTGLSEQYF
d_call: TRBD1; v_call: TRBV19; cdr3_aa: CASSVAGGGYGYTF
d_call: TRBD2; v_call: TRBV10-3; cdr3_aa: CAISLGLAGAGTGELFF
d_call: -; v_call: TRBV5-8; cdr3_aa: CASSLEYLNEQFF
d_call: -; v_call: TRBV6-1; cdr3_aa: CASSERGVGTSSYEQYF
d_call: -; v_call: TRBV7-2; cdr3_aa: CASGERGQSSYEQYF
d_call: TRBD1; v_call: TRBV30; cdr3_aa: CAWSAIQGLNTEAFF
d_call: -; v_call: TRBV28; cdr3_aa: CATQRRAPSYEQYF
d_call: -; v_call: TRBV28; cdr3_aa: CASSSHGNQPQHF
d_call: -; v_call: TRBV5-5; cdr3_aa: CASSLAHGTVNIQYF
d_call: -; v_call: TRBV7-8; cdr3_aa: CASSLERGTEAFF
d_call: -; v_call: TRBV20-1; cdr3_aa: CSASMTEQYF
d_call: TRBD2; v_call: TRBV5-1; cdr3_aa: CASSLVPASGIDEQFF
d_call: -; v_call: TRBV7-6; cdr3_aa: CASSPAGYEQYF
d_call: TRBD1; v_call: TRBV15; cdr3_aa: CATSRGSPGQGIYEQYF
d_call: -; v_call: TRBV4-2; cdr3_aa: CASSQNRDGPYEQYF
d_call: -; v_call: TRBV11-2; cdr3_aa: CASSLLRAGYEQYF
d_call: -; v_call: TRBV21-1; cdr3_aa: CASSNETRGQQPQHF